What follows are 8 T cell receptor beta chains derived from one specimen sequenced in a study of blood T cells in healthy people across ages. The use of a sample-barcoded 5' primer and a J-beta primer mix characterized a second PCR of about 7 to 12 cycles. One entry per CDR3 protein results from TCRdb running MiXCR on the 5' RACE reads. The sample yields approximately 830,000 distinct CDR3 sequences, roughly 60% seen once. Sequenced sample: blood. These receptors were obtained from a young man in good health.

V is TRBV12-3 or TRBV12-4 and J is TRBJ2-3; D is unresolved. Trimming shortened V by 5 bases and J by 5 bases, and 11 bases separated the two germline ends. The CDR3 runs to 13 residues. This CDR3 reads CASSPPMRDTQYF. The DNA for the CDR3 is TGTGCCAGCAGTCCCCCCATGAGAGATACGCAGTATTTT.

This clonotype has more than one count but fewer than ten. The CDR3 region is CSVEESGYPYEQYF. CDR3 bases: TGCAGCGTTGAAGAGTCAGGGTACCCCTACGAGCAGTACTTC. This rearrangement joins TRBV29-1 to TRBJ2-7, with a weak D call TRBD1 (5 bases). The CDR3 sequence is 14 residues long. Germline V CDR1 and CDR2: SQVTM, ANQGSEA. V lost 0 bases and J 2 bases, leaving 11 bases between the germline ends.

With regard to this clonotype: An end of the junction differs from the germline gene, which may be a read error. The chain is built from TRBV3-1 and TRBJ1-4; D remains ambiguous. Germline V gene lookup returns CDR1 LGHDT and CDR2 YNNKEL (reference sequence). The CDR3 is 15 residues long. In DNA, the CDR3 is TGTGCCAGCAGCCAAGAACTTGCAACTAATGAAAAACCGTTTTTT. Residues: CASSQELATNEKPFF.

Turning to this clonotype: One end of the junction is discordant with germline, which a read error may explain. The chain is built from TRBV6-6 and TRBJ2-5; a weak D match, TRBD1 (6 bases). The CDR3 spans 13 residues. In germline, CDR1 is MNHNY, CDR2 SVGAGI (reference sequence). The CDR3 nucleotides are TGTGCTAGCAGTTATCAGGGGCAAGAGACCCAGTACTTC. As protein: CASSYQGQETQYF.

The CDR3 spells CASRYGGGENYGYTF. The CDR3 DNA reads TGTGCCAGCAGATACGGGGGGGGCGAGAACTATGGCTACACCTTC. V usage is TRBV7-2 and J usage is TRBJ1-2; D possibly corresponds to TRBD1 (6 bases). Germline CDR1 SGHTA, CDR2 FQGNSA. This CDR3 spans 15 amino acids. V was shortened by 6 bases and J by 2 bases, with 16 bases between the two germline ends.

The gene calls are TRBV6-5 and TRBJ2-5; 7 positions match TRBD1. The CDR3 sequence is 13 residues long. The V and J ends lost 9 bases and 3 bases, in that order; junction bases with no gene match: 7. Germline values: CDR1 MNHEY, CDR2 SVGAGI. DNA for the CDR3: TGTGCCAGTAGACAGGGTAGAAAAGAGACCCAGTACTTC. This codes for CASRQGRKETQYF.

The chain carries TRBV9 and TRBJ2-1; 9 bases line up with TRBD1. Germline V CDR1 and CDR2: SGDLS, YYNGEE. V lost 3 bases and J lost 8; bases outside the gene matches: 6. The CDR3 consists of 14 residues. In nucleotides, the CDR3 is TGTGCCAGCAGCGCGGGGGACAGGGACGATGAGCAGTTCTTC. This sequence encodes CASSAGDRDDEQFF.

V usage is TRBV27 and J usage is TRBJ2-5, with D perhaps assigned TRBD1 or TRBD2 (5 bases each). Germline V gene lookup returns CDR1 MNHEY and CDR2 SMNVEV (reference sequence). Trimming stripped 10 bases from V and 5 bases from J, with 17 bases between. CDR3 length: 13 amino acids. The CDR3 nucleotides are TGTGCCATCACAATCCGGGACCCCGAGACCCAGTACTTC. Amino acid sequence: CAITIRDPETQYF.